This T cell receptor (beta chain) was captured by sequencing in a study of post-analysis software for immune sequencing data. Study information: Relapsing-remitting, secondary progressive and progressive-relapsing multiple sclerosis courses were included.

CDR1 is LNHDA, CDR2 SQIVND, per germline (reference sequence). V lost 5 bases to trimming and J lost 5 bases; unmatched junction nucleotides: 7. The CDR3 is 15 residues long. Researchers reported that TCR beta cDNA libraries carried unique molecular identifiers. Each sample of roughly 0.95 to 10 million input T cells yielded around 500,000 cDNA molecules, so each molecule approximated one T cell. TCRdb reprocessed the PCR reads via MiXCR and lists one record per CDR3 protein. The sample lists 750,000 to 950,000 distinct CDR3 sequences; around 46% were seen once. For this clonotype: Its antigen is currently unknown.

Study-wide points: In patients, five TRBV segments were more frequent than in controls, with TRBV5-6, TRBV5-1 and TRBV20-1 among them. The authors found that F measure strongly co-clustered same-batch samples. Compared with controls, patients showed significantly lower normalized Chao1 diversity.

The TCR was taken from a girl between 10 and 17 years old with multiple sclerosis. V usage is TRBV19 and J usage is TRBJ2-1; TRBD2 aligns across 9 bases. Sequenced input: blood. The CDR3 loop reads CASSPLAGRDNEQFF. As DNA, the CDR3 is TGTGCCAGTAGTCCGCTAGCGGGAAGGGACAATGAGCAGTTCTTC.